These T cell receptor beta chains were read from a single sample in a study of cytomegalovirus exposure and HLA in healthy donors. Sequencing used immunoSEQ multiplex PCR; TCRdb keeps in-frame clones, though not all of them. The data contain over 150,000 clones, roughly 76% of them singletons. Specimen: PBMCs. All receptors derive from a male donor in good health and CMV-seronegative. The CDR3 runs from the conserved cysteine through the conserved F or W. Each record gives: V gene, D gene, J gene, clone size, CDR3 protein, CDR3 DNA. A D gene is named only where the DNA matches it firmly. Rows give clone size only sometimes, using once, few, many, or a class for an expanded clone.

TRBV9	-	TRBJ1-1	-	CASSVRGSRTEAFF	TGTGCCAGCAGCGTCAGGGGTTCCCGCACTGAAGCTTTCTTT
TRBV7-9	-	TRBJ1-3	-	CASSPGVSIYF	TGTGCCAGCAGCCCCGGGGTGTCCATATATTTT
TRBV28	-	TRBJ1-2	-	CASSDWGDGYTF	TGTGCCAGCAGTGACTGGGGGGATGGCTACACCTTC
TRBV27	TRBD1	TRBJ2-7	-	CASSSRTGARNEQYF	TGTGCCAGCAGTTCCCGGACAGGGGCAAGGAACGAGCAGTACTTC
TRBV6-5	TRBD1	TRBJ2-7	-	CASRPGGRYEQYF	TGTGCCAGCAGACCAGGGGGTCGGTACGAGCAGTACTTC
TRBV14	-	TRBJ2-2	-	CASSQTWALYTGELFF	TGTGCCAGCAGCCAAACATGGGCCCTTTACACCGGGGAGCTGTTTTTT
TRBV19	-	TRBJ2-2	-	CASYSDPNTGELFF	TGTGCCAGTTACAGTGATCCGAACACCGGGGAGCTGTTTTTT
TRBV7-9	TRBD2	TRBJ2-1	-	CATILTSGGSSYNEQFF	TGTGCCACCATATTGACTAGCGGGGGCAGCTCCTACAATGAGCAGTTCTTC
TRBV6-5	TRBD1	TRBJ1-2	few	CASSTSTQNRGGYTF	TGTGCCAGCAGTACAAGTACACAGAACAGGGGAGGCTACACCTTC
TRBV9	TRBD1	TRBJ1-3	-	CASSVGGQGSGNTIYF	TGTGCCAGCAGCGTAGGGGGACAGGGTTCTGGAAACACCATATATTTT
TRBV5-4	TRBD2	TRBJ2-3	-	CASTDWGAGGGTDTQYF	TGTGCCAGCACCGACTGGGGGGCGGGGGGGGGCACAGATACGCAGTATTTT
TRBV27	TRBD1	TRBJ2-2	-	CASSIDRDRGRTGELFF	TGTGCCAGCAGTATCGACCGGGACAGGGGGCGTACCGGGGAGCTGTTTTTT
TRBV29-1	TRBD1	TRBJ1-2	-	CSVEDRSGYTF	TGCAGCGTTGAGGACAGGTCGGGCTACACCTTC
TRBV18	-	TRBJ1-1	-	CASSPQGAAVNTEAFF	TGTGCCAGCTCACCACAAGGGGCAGCAGTGAACACTGAAGCTTTCTTT
TRBV12-5	TRBD1	TRBJ1-1	-	CASALGQAGTEAFF	TGTGCTAGTGCCTTGGGACAGGCGGGCACTGAAGCTTTCTTT
TRBV7-2	-	TRBJ1-5	-	CASSLVEGGVQPQHF	TGTGCCAGCAGCTTAGTAGAAGGGGGGGTTCAGCCCCAGCATTTT
TRBV7-9	-	TRBJ1-2	-	CASSTGTLLFGYTF	TGTGCCAGCAGCACCGGGACATTACTATTTGGCTACACCTTC
TRBV6-1	-	TRBJ2-3	-	CASSANRETDTQYF	TGTGCCAGCAGTGCCAACAGGGAAACAGATACGCAGTATTTT
TRBV5-4	-	TRBJ2-1	-	CASSAGHMNEQFF	TGTGCCAGCAGCGCCGGACATATGAATGAGCAGTTCTTC
TRBV19	TRBD1	TRBJ1-2	once	CASTLGQGAVDGYTF	TGTGCCAGTACGCTCGGACAGGGGGCGGTCGATGGCTACACCTTC
TRBV4-3	TRBD2	TRBJ2-3	-	CASSGRGLAWEDTQYF	TGCGCCAGCAGCGGCCGGGGACTAGCGTGGGAGGATACGCAGTATTTT
TRBV5-8	TRBD1	TRBJ2-7	-	CASSSTGAPGDEQYF	TGTGCCAGCAGCTCTACAGGGGCTCCTGGGGACGAGCAGTACTTC
TRBV7-8	-	TRBJ2-2	-	CASSFDRRAEELFF	TGTGCCAGCAGCTTTGACAGGAGAGCTGAGGAGCTGTTTTTT
TRBV7-9	TRBD1	TRBJ1-2	-	CASSKTGLNYGYTF	TGTGCCAGCAGCAAGACAGGGTTGAACTATGGCTACACCTTC
TRBV5-1	-	TRBJ2-7	-	CASSLEGAEQYF	TGCGCCAGCAGCTTGGAAGGGGCCGAGCAGTACTTC
TRBV6-5	TRBD1	TRBJ1-6	-	CASNSGTAYNSPLHF	TGTGCCAGCAATTCCGGGACAGCCTATAATTCACCCCTCCACTTT
TRBV5-1	-	TRBJ2-3	-	CASSLDGGFGTDTQYF	TGCGCCAGCAGCTTAGACGGAGGGTTCGGCACAGATACGCAGTATTTT
TRBV6-1	TRBD1	TRBJ2-3	-	CASSERGPGADTQYF	TGTGCCAGCAGTGAAAGGGGGCCAGGTGCAGATACGCAGTATTTT
TRBV27	-	TRBJ1-4	-	CASSLYPSAEKLFF	TGTGCCAGCAGTTTATATCCAAGCGCAGAAAAACTGTTTTTT
TRBV29-1	TRBD1	TRBJ2-2	few	CSVLSRDSTGELFF	TGCAGCGTTCTGTCCCGGGACAGCACCGGGGAGCTGTTTTTT
TRBV4-3	TRBD1	TRBJ2-7	-	CASSQGTGEEQYF	TGCGCCAGCAGCCAAGGGACAGGGGAAGAGCAGTACTTC
TRBV5-1	-	TRBJ1-2	-	CASSSRQATPYGYTF	TGCGCCAGCAGCTCCCGACAGGCGACCCCCTATGGCTACACCTTC
TRBV7-9	-	TRBJ1-6	-	CASSEGTPGDSPLHF	TGTGCCAGCAGCGAAGGGACCCCGGGGGATTCACCCCTCCACTTT
TRBV5-8	-	TRBJ1-4	-	CASSFGFGEKLFF	TGTGCCAGCAGCTTCGGTTTCGGTGAAAAACTGTTTTTT
TRBV7-8	-	TRBJ2-5	-	CASSLGQRETQYF	TGTGCCAGCAGCTTAGGACAACGGGAGACCCAGTACTTC
TRBV6-4	TRBD1	TRBJ2-2	-	CASSPGQGTGELFF	TGTGCCAGCAGCCCGGGACAGGGCACCGGGGAGCTGTTTTTT
TRBV5-1	-	TRBJ2-1	-	CASSLGLGLGSDNEQFF	TGCGCCAGCAGCTTGGGCCTTGGGCTCGGTAGCGACAATGAGCAGTTCTTC
TRBV7-9	-	TRBJ1-4	once	CASSQGQSWGNEKLFF	TGTGCCAGCAGCCAAGGACAGTCGTGGGGTAATGAAAAACTGTTTTTT
TRBV5-1	-	TRBJ2-7	few	CASSLGGPYEQYF	TGCGCCAGCAGCTTGGGGGGGCCCTACGAGCAGTACTTC
TRBV7-9	-	TRBJ2-1	-	CASSLVTEREQFF	TGTGCCAGCAGCTTAGTGACAGAGAGGGAGCAGTTCTTC
TRBV19	-	TRBJ2-1	-	CASSTPGLLDEQFF	TGTGCCAGTAGTACACCCGGACTGCTGGATGAGCAGTTCTTC
TRBV6-5	-	TRBJ1-1	-	CASSYLAGRNTEAFF	TGTGCCAGCAGTTACCTGGCAGGTCGGAACACTGAAGCTTTCTTT
TRBV15	TRBD1	TRBJ2-7	-	CATLRDRGFGEQYF	TGTGCCACCCTCCGGGACAGGGGATTCGGCGAGCAGTACTTC
TRBV4-1	-	TRBJ1-3	-	CASSQSWAARGNTIYF	TGCGCCAGCAGCCAGAGTTGGGCAGCTCGTGGAAACACCATATATTTT